Listed here are 5 T cell receptor beta chains from one sample, sequenced in a study of T cells in Graves' hyperthyroidism and ophthalmopathy. Amplified regions were TCR beta CDR3 sequences from RNA transcripts. First-round RT-PCR with HTBI primers amplified the TCR CDR3 region. TCRdb itself ran the multiplex PCR reads through MiXCR, one entry per CDR3 protein. The table records about 400,000 distinct CDR3 sequences, around 15% of them present only once. The sequenced sample consisted of blood. Receptor source: a man over 45 with Graves' ophthalmopathy.

This clonotype was picked up many times. The gene calls are TRBV6-1 and TRBJ2-5, with TRBD1 as a possible D gene (5 bases). V lost 5 bases and J lost 0, with 16 bases in between. Germline V gene data show CDR1 as MNHNS and CDR2 as SASEGT. This CDR3 is 16 amino acids long. CDR3 amino acids: CASSSLGREYQETQYF. The DNA for the CDR3 is TGTGCCAGCAGTTCTCTGGGGCGCGAGTACCAAGAGACCCAGTACTTC.

This chain connects TRBV5-1 to TRBJ2-3, with TRBD2 matching 12 bases. The CDR3 has 15 residues. After removal of 4 bases from V and 2 bases from J, the junction contained 2 bases not matched to a gene. Germline V lookup: CDR1 SGHRS, CDR2 YFSETQ. The CDR3 loop reads CASSGTSGLTDTQYF. CDR3 bases: TGCGCCAGCAGCGGGACTAGCGGGCTCACAGATACGCAGTATTTT.

This clonotype came up many times. The V call is TRBV2, the J call TRBJ1-1; 7 bases fit TRBD1. V trimming: 10 bases; J trimming: 8 bases; junction bases outside the gene matches: 10. Germline V gene sequence: CDR1 SNHLY, CDR2 FYNNEI. The CDR3 has 12 amino acids. CDR3 amino acids: CATQRQGEEAFF. The CDR3 nucleotides read TGTGCCACCCAAAGACAGGGTGAGGAAGCTTTCTTT.

This clonotype occurred many times. The chain combines TRBV12-5 with TRBJ1-2; D may be TRBD1 (5 bases). CDR3 length: 16 residues. CDR1 is LGHNT, CDR2 FRNRAP, per germline. The V end lost 2 bases, the J end lost 6 bases, and 19 bases lay between the germline ends. The CDR3 region is CASGLLIEIGVDGYTF. The CDR3, as DNA: TGTGCTAGTGGTTTGTTAATTGAGATAGGGGTGGATGGCTACACCTTC. Variable domain in full (rest from reference TRBV12-5 and TRBJ1-2): DARVTQTPRHKVTEMGQEVTMRCQPILGHNTVFWYRQTMMQGLELLAYFRNRAPLDDSGMPKDRFSAEMPDATLATLKIQPSEPRDSAVYFCASGLLIEIGVDGYTFGSGTRLTVV.

This rearrangement joins TRBV6-1 to TRBJ2-7; 13 nucleotides match TRBD2. Germline CDR1 and CDR2: MNHNS and SASEGT. CDR3 length equals 19 residues. J was trimmed by 3 bases and V by 7 bases; bases with no gene match: 18. The CDR3 loop reads CASTRRTSGSGTSLYEQYF. The CDR3 DNA is TGTGCCAGCACCCGACGGACTAGCGGGAGCGGAACATCCCTCTACGAGCAGTACTTC.